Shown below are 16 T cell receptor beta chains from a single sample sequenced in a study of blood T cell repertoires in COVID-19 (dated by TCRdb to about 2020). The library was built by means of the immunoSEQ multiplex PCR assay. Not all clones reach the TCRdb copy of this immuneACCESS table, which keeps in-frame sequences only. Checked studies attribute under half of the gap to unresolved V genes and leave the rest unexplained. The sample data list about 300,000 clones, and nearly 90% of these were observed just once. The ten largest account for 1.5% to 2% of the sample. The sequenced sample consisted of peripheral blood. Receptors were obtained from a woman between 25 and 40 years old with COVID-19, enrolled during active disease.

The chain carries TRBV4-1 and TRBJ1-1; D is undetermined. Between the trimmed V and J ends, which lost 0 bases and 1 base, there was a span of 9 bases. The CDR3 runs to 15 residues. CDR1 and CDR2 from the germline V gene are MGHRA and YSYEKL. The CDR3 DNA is TGCGCCAGCAGCCAAGAAGGGAGGGAGAACACTGAAGCTTTCTTT. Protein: CASSQEGRENTEAFF.

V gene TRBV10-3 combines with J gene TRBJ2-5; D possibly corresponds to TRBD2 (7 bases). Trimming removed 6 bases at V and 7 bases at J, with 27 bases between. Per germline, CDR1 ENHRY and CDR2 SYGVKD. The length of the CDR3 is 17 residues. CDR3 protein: CAISHLQAGATGGTQYF. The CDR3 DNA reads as TGTGCCATCAGCCACCTTCAGGCGGGGGCCACCGGGGGGACCCAGTACTTC.

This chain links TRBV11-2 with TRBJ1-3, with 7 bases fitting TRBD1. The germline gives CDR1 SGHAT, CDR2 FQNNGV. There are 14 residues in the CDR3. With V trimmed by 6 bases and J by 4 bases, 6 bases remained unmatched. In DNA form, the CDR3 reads TGTGCCAGCAGGACCACAGGGGTCGGAAACACCATATATTTT. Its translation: CASRTTGVGNTIYF.

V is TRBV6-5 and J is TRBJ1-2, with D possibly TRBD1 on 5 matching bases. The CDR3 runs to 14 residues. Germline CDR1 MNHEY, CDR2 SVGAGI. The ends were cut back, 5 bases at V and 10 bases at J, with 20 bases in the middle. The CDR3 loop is CASSRAGNNAAYTF. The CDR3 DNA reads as TGTGCCAGCAGTAGGGCAGGGAATAATGCAGCCTACACCTTC.

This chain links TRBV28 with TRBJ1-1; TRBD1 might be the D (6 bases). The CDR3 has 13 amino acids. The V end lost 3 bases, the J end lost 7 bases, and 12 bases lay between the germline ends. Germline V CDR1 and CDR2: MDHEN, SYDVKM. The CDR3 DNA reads TGTGCCAGCAGTTTTAGGGGGGGCATTGAAGCTTTCTTT. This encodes CASSFRGGIEAFF.

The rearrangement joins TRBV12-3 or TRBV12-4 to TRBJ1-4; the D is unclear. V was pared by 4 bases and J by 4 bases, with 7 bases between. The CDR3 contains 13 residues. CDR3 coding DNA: TGTGCCAGCAGTTCCCTCCTTAATGAAAAACTGTTTTTT. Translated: CASSSLLNEKLFF.

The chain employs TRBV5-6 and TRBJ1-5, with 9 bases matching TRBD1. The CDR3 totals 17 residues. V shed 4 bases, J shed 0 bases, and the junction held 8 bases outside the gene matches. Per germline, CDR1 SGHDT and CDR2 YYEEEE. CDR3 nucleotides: TGTGCCAGCAGCGTGGGACAGGGACGAGCTAGCAATCAGCCCCAGCATTTT. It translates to CASSVGQGRASNQPQHF.

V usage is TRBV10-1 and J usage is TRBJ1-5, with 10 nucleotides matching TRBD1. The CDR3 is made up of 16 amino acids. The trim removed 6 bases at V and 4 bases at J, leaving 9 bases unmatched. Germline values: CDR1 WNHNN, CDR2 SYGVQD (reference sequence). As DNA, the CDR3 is TGCGCCAGCAGCCCCGGACAGGGGGGTAAGAATCAGCCCCAGCATTTT. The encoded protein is CASSPGQGGKNQPQHF.

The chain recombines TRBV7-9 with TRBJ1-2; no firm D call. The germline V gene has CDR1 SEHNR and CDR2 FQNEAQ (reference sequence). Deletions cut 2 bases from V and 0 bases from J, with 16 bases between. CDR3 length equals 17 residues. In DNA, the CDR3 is TGTGCCAGCAGCTTACAACGGGTAGGGAGACCTAACTATGGCTACACCTTC. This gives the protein CASSLQRVGRPNYGYTF.

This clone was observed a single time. This CDR3 reads CAISQTTSGGLFF. For the CDR3, the DNA is TGTGCCATCAGTCAGACCACTAGCGGGGGTTTGTTCTTC. The gene calls are TRBV10-3 and TRBJ2-1; the match to TRBD2 covers 11 bases. CDR3 length: 13 residues. V lost 5 bases to trimming and J lost 15 bases; unmatched junction nucleotides: 9. Germline V gene lookup returns CDR1 ENHRY and CDR2 SYGVKD.

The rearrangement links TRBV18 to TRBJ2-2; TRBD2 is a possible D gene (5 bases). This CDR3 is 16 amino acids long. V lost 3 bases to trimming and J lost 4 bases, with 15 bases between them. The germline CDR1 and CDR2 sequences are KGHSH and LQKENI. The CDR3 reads CASSPAGEIGTGELFF. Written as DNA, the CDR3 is TGTGCCAGCTCACCGGCCGGGGAAATTGGCACCGGGGAGCTGTTTTTT.

The CDR3 region is CAWRGEGLPESPLHF. The CDR3 DNA follows: TGTGCCTGGAGGGGAGAGGGCCTCCCGGAGTCACCCCTCCACTTT. The chain combines TRBV30 with TRBJ1-6; D not certain. Germline CDR1 is GTSNPN and CDR2 is SVGIG (reference sequence). The CDR3 consists of 15 residues. Trimming took 3 bases from V and 10 from J, leaving 19 bases between them.

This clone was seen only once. This CDR3 reads CASSFEGGADTQYF. The CDR3 DNA follows: TGTGCCAGCAGTTTTGAAGGGGGGGCAGATACGCAGTATTTT. V and J are TRBV6-5 and TRBJ2-3; D is possibly TRBD2 (7 bases). Looked up from germline, CDR1 is MNHEY and CDR2 is SVGAGI. V lost 4 bases to trimming and J lost 4 bases, with 12 bases between them. The CDR3 runs 14 residues.

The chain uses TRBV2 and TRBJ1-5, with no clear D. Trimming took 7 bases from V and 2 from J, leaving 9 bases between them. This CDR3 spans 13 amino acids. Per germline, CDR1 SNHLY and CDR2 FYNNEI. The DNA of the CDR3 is TGTGCCAGCAAGTGGAGTGGCAATCAGCCCCAGCATTTT. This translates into CASKWSGNQPQHF.

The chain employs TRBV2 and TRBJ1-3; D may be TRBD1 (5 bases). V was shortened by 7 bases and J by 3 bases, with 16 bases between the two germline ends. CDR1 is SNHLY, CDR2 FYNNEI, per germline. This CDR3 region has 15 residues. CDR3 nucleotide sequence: TGTGCCAGCAACCTGGGACTGCCCCTTGGAAACACCATATATTTT. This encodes CASNLGLPLGNTIYF.

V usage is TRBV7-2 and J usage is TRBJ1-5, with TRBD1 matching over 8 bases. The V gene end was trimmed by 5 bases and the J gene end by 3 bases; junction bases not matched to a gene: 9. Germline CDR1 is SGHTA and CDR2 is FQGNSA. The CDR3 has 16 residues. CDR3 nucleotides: TGTGCCAGCAGCCACGAAGGGGGACAGGTCAATCAGCCCCAGCATTTT. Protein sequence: CASSHEGGQVNQPQHF.